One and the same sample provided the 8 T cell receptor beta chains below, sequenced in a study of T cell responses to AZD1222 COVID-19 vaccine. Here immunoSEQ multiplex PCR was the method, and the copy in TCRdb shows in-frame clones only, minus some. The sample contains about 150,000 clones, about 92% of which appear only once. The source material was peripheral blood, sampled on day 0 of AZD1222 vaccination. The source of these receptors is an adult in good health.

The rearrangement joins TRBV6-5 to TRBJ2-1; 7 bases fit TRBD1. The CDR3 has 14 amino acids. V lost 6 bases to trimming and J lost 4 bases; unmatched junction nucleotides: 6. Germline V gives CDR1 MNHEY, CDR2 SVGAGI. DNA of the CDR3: TGTGCCAGCAGGCCCGGGACAGCTTACAATGAGCAGTTCTTC. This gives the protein CASRPGTAYNEQFF.

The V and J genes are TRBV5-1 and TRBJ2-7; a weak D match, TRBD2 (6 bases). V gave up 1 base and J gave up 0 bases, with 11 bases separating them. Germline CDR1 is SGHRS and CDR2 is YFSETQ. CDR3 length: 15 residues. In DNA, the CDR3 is TGCGCCAGCAGCTTGTTATCGGGGGTCTCCTACGAGCAGTACTTC. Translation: CASSLLSGVSYEQYF.

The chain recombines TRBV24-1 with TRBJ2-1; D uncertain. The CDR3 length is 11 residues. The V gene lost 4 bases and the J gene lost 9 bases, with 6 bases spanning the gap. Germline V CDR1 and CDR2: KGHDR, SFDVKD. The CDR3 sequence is CATSEGFEQFF. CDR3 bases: TGTGCCACCAGTGAGGGTTTTGAGCAGTTCTTC.

CDR3: CASTPRGGTGFYGYTF. The CDR3 region has the DNA TGTGCCAGTACCCCCAGGGGGGGGACAGGGTTCTATGGCTACACCTTC. The J gene is TRBJ1-2, the V gene TRBV19, with 9 bases that match TRBD1. Germline CDR1 and CDR2: LNHDA and SQIVND (reference sequence). There are 16 residues in the CDR3. Germline trimming cut 7 bases from V and 4 bases from J; bases unmatched to any gene: 13.

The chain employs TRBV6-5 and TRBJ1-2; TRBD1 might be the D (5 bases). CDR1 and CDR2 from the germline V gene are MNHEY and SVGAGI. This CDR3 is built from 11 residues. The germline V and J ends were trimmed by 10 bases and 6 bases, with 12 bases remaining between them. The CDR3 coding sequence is TGTGCCATCAGGGTGGGGAATGGCTACACCTTC. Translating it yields CAIRVGNGYTF.

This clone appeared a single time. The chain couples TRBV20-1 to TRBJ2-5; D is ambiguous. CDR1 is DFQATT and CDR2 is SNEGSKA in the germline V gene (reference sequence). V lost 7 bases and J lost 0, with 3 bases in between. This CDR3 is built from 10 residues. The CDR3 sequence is CSVYQETQYF. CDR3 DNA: TGCAGTGTGTACCAAGAGACCCAGTACTTC.

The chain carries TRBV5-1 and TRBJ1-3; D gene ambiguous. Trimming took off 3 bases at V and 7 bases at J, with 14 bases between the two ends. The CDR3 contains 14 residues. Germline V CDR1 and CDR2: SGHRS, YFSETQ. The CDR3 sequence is CASSSDRTGNTIYF. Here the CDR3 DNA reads TGCGCCAGCAGCTCCGACCGAACGGGGAACACCATATATTTT.

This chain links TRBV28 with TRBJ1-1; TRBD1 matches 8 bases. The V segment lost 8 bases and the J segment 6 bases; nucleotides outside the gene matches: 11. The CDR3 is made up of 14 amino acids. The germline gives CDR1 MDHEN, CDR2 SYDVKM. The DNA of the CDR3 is TGTGCCAGCCTCAATCGACAGGGGTACCCTGAAGCTTTCTTT. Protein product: CASLNRQGYPEAFF.